The following is a T cell receptor (beta chain) sequence with its context. The source of the sample is a study of blood T cell repertoires in COVID-19. For the study at large: COVID-19 samples from acute and convalescent phases originated in the United States, Italy and Spain. PBMCs, B-cell-depleted T cells, or T cells were the source of the cDNA or gDNA that made up the material.

V shed 4 bases, J shed 4 bases, and the junction held 6 bases outside the gene matches. Per germline, CDR1 GTSNPN and CDR2 SVGIG (reference sequence). The CDR3 consists of 15 residues. Per the original data handling: Estimates of nucleated cell counts were drawn from the amplification of reference gene primers. Only in-frame clones appear in the TCRdb table, and some are missing; sequencing was by immunoSEQ multiplex PCR. V and J calls plus clone size are reproduced from that table; the DNA served to infer D and trimming. The table has about 160,000 clones, about 86% seen once. The TCR comes from a woman of 80 years or more with acute or convalescent COVID-19. The sequencing input was peripheral blood. The chain combines TRBV30 with TRBJ2-2; 10 nucleotides match TRBD1. The CDR3: CAWTRDRGFTGELFF. The CDR3, as DNA: TGTGCCTGGACCCGGGACAGGGGTTTCACCGGGGAGCTGTTTTTT. The full variable domain, completed using reference TRBV30 and TRBJ2-2, is SQTIHQWPATLVQPVGSPLSLECTVEGTSNPNLYWYRQAAGRGLQLLFYSVGIGQISSEVPQNLSASRPQDRQFILSSKKLLLSDSGFYLCAWTRDRGFTGELFFGEGSRLTVL.